In its sample, the clone carrying this T cell receptor (beta chain) was seen many times. The antigen remains unidentified. This sample was included in a study of T cells after yellow fever vaccination. Study-wide points: Any FACS-sorted repertoire could hold abundant clonotypes that contaminate it from the bulk population. After the booster, about 95% of CD4 and more than 85% of CD8 primary-response clones were re-detected. On re-exposure, the response was weaker but peaked faster, at day 5 versus 15.

5'RACE template switching added a universal primer site and UMIs to TCR cDNA. TCRdb itself ran the 5' RACE reads through MiXCR, one entry per CDR3 protein. Among around 260,000 distinct CDR3 sequences listed, approximately 5.2% were seen once. The germline CDR1 and CDR2 sequences are KGHSH and LQKENI. The V segment lost 2 bases and the J segment 5 bases; nucleotides outside the gene matches: 5. This CDR3 has 15 residues. This receptor was obtained from a man between 18 and 29 years old who received the YFV17D yellow fever vaccine. The sequences come from CD4+ T cells sorted from PBMCs, collected on the day of the yellow fever booster vaccination. The V and J genes are TRBV18 and TRBJ2-2, with 7 bases identical to TRBD1. CDR3 in amino acids: CASSPDRVRTGELFF. The CDR3 nucleotides are TGTGCCAGCTCACCAGACAGGGTTCGAACCGGGGAGCTGTTTTTT.